Below, 24 T cell receptor beta chains from the same sample are listed, as sequenced in a study of T cells after yellow fever vaccination. From the 5' RACE reads, TCRdb called clonotypes with MiXCR, one entry per CDR3 protein. Altogether about 320,000 distinct CDR3 sequences are present, over 8.5% being singletons, with the ten largest covering less than 3.5%. The sample was CD4+ T cells sorted from PBMCs, taken 45 days after the yellow fever booster vaccination. Every receptor here comes from a man aged 18 to 29 who received the YFV17D yellow fever vaccine.

This clonotype has at least ten counts. The chain carries TRBV12-3 or TRBV12-4 and TRBJ2-3; the D call may be TRBD1 or TRBD2 (5 bases each). The V end was cut by 5 bases, the J end by 1 base, with 10 bases between. The CDR3 spans 14 residues. The CDR3 loop reads CASSRDGGTDTQYF. The CDR3, as DNA: TGTGCCAGCAGTAGGGACGGCGGCACAGATACGCAGTATTTT.

CDR3 sequence: CASSLRPGGDGYTF. DNA for the CDR3: TGTGCCAGCAGCCTGAGGCCAGGAGGTGATGGCTACACCTTC. The V and J genes are TRBV3-1 and TRBJ1-2; no definite D call. The CDR3 has 14 amino acids. With 4 bases removed from V and 6 bases from J, the gap between germline ends came to 15 bases. Germline CDR1 reads LGHDT; CDR2 reads YNNKEL (reference sequence).

This rearrangement joins TRBV5-1 to TRBJ1-6; 9 bases fit TRBD1. With V trimmed by 3 bases and J by 9 bases, 10 bases remained unmatched. The CDR3 contains 16 residues. CDR1 SGHRS and CDR2 YFSETQ come from the germline V gene. The CDR3 bases are TGCGCCAGCAGCTCCCCCGACGGGACAGGGAGTTCACCCCTCCACTTT. It encodes CASSSPDGTGSSPLHF.

The chain is built from TRBV20-1 and TRBJ1-1; maybe TRBD1 (6 bases). This CDR3 has 14 residues. Deletions cut 6 bases from V and 3 bases from J, with 17 bases between. Germline V CDR1 and CDR2: DFQATT, SNEGSKA (reference sequence). The CDR3 nucleotides are TGCAGTGCGGAGGGGGTTTTGGGATACACTGAAGCTTTCTTT. This codes for CSAEGVLGYTEAFF.

The V gene is TRBV5-1, the J gene TRBJ2-3, with 10 bases matching TRBD1. Germline V CDR1 and CDR2: SGHRS, YFSETQ. This CDR3 has 15 residues. V was pared by 0 bases and J by 2 bases, with 0 bases of the junction left unmatched. CDR3 sequence reads: CASSLGQGATDTQYF. CDR3 DNA: TGCGCCAGCAGCTTGGGACAGGGGGCCACAGATACGCAGTATTTT.

This clonotype has just a few counts. The chain carries TRBV28 and TRBJ2-3; D gene unclear. V dropped 2 bases and J dropped 0 bases, with 18 bases sitting between them. Germline lookup yields CDR1 MDHEN and CDR2 SYDVKM. The CDR3 consists of 18 residues. The CDR3 spells CASSLIGLGSTSTDTQYF. The CDR3 coding sequence is TGTGCCAGCAGTTTAATCGGGCTCGGATCCACGAGCACAGATACGCAGTATTTT.

This clonotype turned up a few times. V is TRBV11-2 and J is TRBJ2-3, with a possible D match to TRBD1 (5 bases). Trimming removed 7 bases from V and 3 bases from J, with 14 bases in between. This CDR3 is built from 14 residues. In germline, CDR1 is SGHAT, CDR2 FQNNGV. The CDR3 protein is CASIYRTRTDTQYF. The CDR3 region has the DNA TGTGCCAGCATTTATAGGACACGTACAGATACGCAGTATTTT. The variable domain in full, completed from reference TRBV11-2 and TRBJ2-3, reads EAGVAQSPRYKIIEKRQSVAFWCNPISGHATLYWYQQILGQGPKLLIQFQNNGVVDDSQLPKDRFSAERLKGVDSTLKIQPAKLEDSAVYLCASIYRTRTDTQYFGPGTRLTVL.

This clonotype was found many times. The chain has TRBV7-3 and TRBJ2-1; 13 bases map to TRBD2. V shed 5 bases and J 0 bases; nucleotides not matched to a gene: 7. The CDR3 is 18 amino acids. CDR1 and CDR2 (germline): SGHTA, FQGTGA. The CDR3 sequence is CASSPGTSGVSSYNEQFF. CDR3 DNA: TGTGCCAGCAGCCCCGGGACTAGCGGGGTGAGCTCCTACAATGAGCAGTTCTTC.

The sample holds a few counts of this clonotype. The chain is built from TRBV27 and TRBJ2-7, with D tentatively TRBD1 or TRBD2 (5 bases each). Germline CDR1 and CDR2: MNHEY and SMNVEV (reference sequence). The CDR3 runs to 15 residues. Trimming cost V 5 bases and J 4 bases, with 18 bases left between them. The CDR3 DNA reads TGTGCCAGCAGTCGGGACGGTCGTCCAGGGTACGAGCAGTACGTC. Translation: CASSRDGRPGYEQYV.

This clonotype came up a few times. The CDR3 bases are TGCGCCAGCAGCTTATCTTTGGAAAAGGATGGCTACACCTTC. It yields the protein CASSLSLEKDGYTF. The chain couples TRBV5-1 to TRBJ1-2; D ambiguous. This CDR3 comprises 14 residues. V lost 2 bases to trimming and J lost 6 bases, with 14 bases between them. CDR1 is SGHRS, CDR2 YFSETQ, per germline.

This clonotype was counted only a few times. V is TRBV7-9 and J is TRBJ2-7; D could derive from TRBD1 or TRBD2 (5 bases each). Trimming cost V 5 bases and J 5 bases, with 13 bases left between them. The CDR3 is 13 residues long. In germline, CDR1 is SEHNR, CDR2 FQNEAQ (reference sequence). The CDR3 DNA sequence: TGTGCCAGCAGCGGGGCAGGGACCCACGAGCAGTACTTC. This sequence encodes CASSGAGTHEQYF.

The rearrangement uses TRBV5-4 and TRBJ2-1; D uncertain. Germline lookup yields CDR1 SGHNT and CDR2 YYREEE (reference sequence). Trimming stripped 4 bases from V and 0 bases from J, with 14 bases between. The CDR3 contains 16 residues. CDR3 loop: CASSPLWGSSYNEQFF. The CDR3 nucleotides read TGTGCCAGCAGCCCCCTCTGGGGTAGCTCCTACAATGAGCAGTTCTTC.

This clonotype has at least ten counts. The chain couples TRBV7-2 to TRBJ2-1; D is undetermined. Germline V lookup: CDR1 SGHTA, CDR2 FQGNSA. Trimming stripped 3 bases from V and 0 bases from J, with 6 bases between. The CDR3 is 14 residues long. CDR3: CASSFIYSYNEQFF. The DNA of the CDR3 is TGTGCCAGCAGCTTTATTTACTCCTACAATGAGCAGTTCTTC.

V gene TRBV29-1 combines with J gene TRBJ2-2; 8 positions match TRBD1. V lost 6 bases to trimming and J lost 3 bases; unmatched junction nucleotides: 6. The CDR3 loop spans 14 amino acids. The germline V gene encodes CDR1 SQVTM and CDR2 ANQGSEA. This CDR3 is CSVPGQGHTGELFF. Written as DNA, the CDR3 is TGCAGCGTCCCCGGACAGGGACACACCGGGGAGCTGTTTTTT.

The table lists this clonotype with many counts. The genes are TRBV4-3 and TRBJ1-4; no clear D gene. The CDR3 extends over 15 amino acids. CDR1 and CDR2 from the germline V gene are LGHNA and YSLEER. With 2 bases removed from V and 1 base from J, the gap between germline ends came to 8 bases. CDR3 amino acids: CASSQSTVTNEKLFF. The CDR3, as DNA: TGCGCCAGCAGCCAATCAACAGTAACTAATGAAAAACTGTTTTTT.

CDR3 in DNA: TGTGCCAGCAGCTTAGAGGTCCGTTACACAGATACGCAGTATTTT. It specifies CASSLEVRYTDTQYF. This chain links TRBV5-4 with TRBJ2-3; no clear D. Germline lookup yields CDR1 SGHNT and CDR2 YYREEE (reference sequence). This CDR3 has 15 amino acids. V lost 2 bases and J lost 2, with 12 bases in between.

This clonotype was seen only a few times. The chain combines TRBV28 with TRBJ1-2; 9 bases agree with TRBD1. The CDR3 runs to 16 residues. CDR1 is MDHEN, CDR2 SYDVKM, per germline. Trimming cost V 4 bases and J 6 bases; bases outside gene matches: 12. This CDR3 reads CASSYFRWDRADGYTF. CDR3 nucleotide sequence: TGTGCCAGCAGTTATTTCCGGTGGGACAGGGCAGATGGCTACACCTTC.

This clonotype came up a few times. DNA of the CDR3: TGTGCCAGCAGCCCCCGTAGGGGGCATGGCTACACCTTC. Its translation is CASSPRRGHGYTF. The chain links TRBV6-5 to TRBJ1-2, with 7 bases aligning to TRBD1. J lost 6 bases, V lost 6 bases, and 7 bases had no gene match. Germline lookup yields CDR1 MNHEY and CDR2 SVGAGI. The CDR3 sequence is 13 residues long.

This clonotype was counted only a few times. The rearrangement joins TRBV12-3 or TRBV12-4 to TRBJ2-7, with 12 nucleotides matching TRBD2. The CDR3 is 12 residues long. V lost 2 bases, J lost 12 bases, and 2 bases stayed unmatched. The CDR3 spells CASSLLAGGLYF. The CDR3 nucleotides read TGTGCCAGCAGTTTACTAGCGGGGGGGCTGTACTTC.

This clonotype has only a few counts. The chain links TRBV7-2 to TRBJ2-5; D might be TRBD2 (6 bases). The length of the CDR3 is 13 residues. Trimming cost V 7 bases and J 5 bases, with 14 bases left between them. From germline, CDR1 is SGHTA and CDR2 FQGNSA. CDR3 sequence: CASTLTRGETQYF. The CDR3 bases are TGTGCCAGCACCTTGACTAGGGGCGAGACCCAGTACTTC.

This clonotype was observed a handful of times. The chain joins TRBV6-2 or TRBV6-3 to TRBJ1-2; no definite D call. The germline gives CDR1 MNHEY, CDR2 SVGEGT. CDR3 size: 11 residues. V was shortened by 2 bases and J by 8 bases, with 6 bases between the two germline ends. For the CDR3, the DNA is TGTGCCAGCAGTTACAACGAGGGCTACACCTTC. Protein sequence: CASSYNEGYTF.

This clonotype showed up just a few times. This chain connects TRBV19 to TRBJ2-5; either TRBD1 or TRBD2 may supply D (5 bases each). Trimming took off 9 bases at V and 5 bases at J, with 22 bases between the two ends. Looked up from germline, CDR1 is LNHDA and CDR2 is SQIVND (reference sequence). This CDR3 is 15 amino acids long. The CDR3 bases are TGTGCCAGCACGATGGGGACCCCGACGGGGGAGACCCAGTACTTC. Translating gives CASTMGTPTGETQYF.

This clonotype has just a few counts. The genes are TRBV5-1 and TRBJ1-1; the D gene is possibly TRBD1 (5 bases). CDR3 length equals 15 residues. Looked up from germline, CDR1 is SGHRS and CDR2 is YFSETQ. V was trimmed by 1 base and J by 0 bases, leaving 10 bases between them. The chain's CDR3 is CASSLRDSLNTEAFF. CDR3 bases: TGCGCCAGCAGCTTGCGCGACAGCCTGAACACTGAAGCTTTCTTT.

The chain has TRBV19 and TRBJ1-2; tentative D call: TRBD1 (6 bases). Trimming took 5 bases from V and 2 from J, leaving 18 bases between them. The CDR3 length is 16 residues. Germline-derived CDR1 and CDR2 are LNHDA and SQIVND (reference sequence). The CDR3 protein is CASSPWNREPNYGYTF. The CDR3 nucleotides are TGTGCCAGTAGTCCATGGAACAGGGAACCCAACTATGGCTACACCTTC.